One sample yielded the 28 T cell receptor beta chains listed below, sequenced in a study of glioma-infiltrating T cells after dendritic cell vaccination. The protocol was immunoSEQ multiplex PCR, while the TCRdb copy is restricted to in-frame clones and leaves out a portion. The repertoire holds about 63,000 clones, with about 83% as singletons. Specified time point: after dendritic cell vaccination, including at tumor progression/relapse. Sequenced material: blood, taken after dendritic cell vaccination. Every receptor here comes from a human donor with glioblastoma.

The V call is TRBV7-6, the J call TRBJ2-1, with TRBD1 matching over 8 bases. The CDR3 loop spans 15 amino acids. CDR1 and CDR2 (germline): SGHVS, FNYEAQ. Losses at the gene ends were 5 bases for V and 8 bases for J; bases not matched to a gene: 11. For the CDR3, the DNA is TGTGCCAGCAGCCGAGCAGGGGGCCGTAGGCATGAGCAGTTCTTC. This sequence encodes CASSRAGGRRHEQFF.

The chain joins TRBV6-5 to TRBJ1-5; TRBD1 matches 7 bases. After removal of 4 bases from V and 1 base from J, the junction contained 7 bases not matched to a gene. Germline V lookup: CDR1 MNHEY, CDR2 SVGAGI. This CDR3 spans 16 amino acids. The DNA for the CDR3 is TGTGCCAGCAGTTCCCCACAGGGGAAGAGCAATCAGCCCCAGCATTTT. Amino acid sequence: CASSSPQGKSNQPQHF.

The V call is TRBV18, the J call TRBJ2-7; possible D gene TRBD1, 6 bases. Germline CDR1 reads KGHSH; CDR2 reads LQKENI. V was trimmed by 4 bases and J by 6 bases, leaving 13 bases between them. This CDR3 is built from 13 residues. DNA for the CDR3: TGTGCCAGCTCACAATCTCAACAGGGCGAGCAGTACTTC. Amino acids: CASSQSQQGEQYF.

The chain links TRBV5-1 to TRBJ1-1, with 11 nucleotides matching TRBD1. Trimming removed 3 bases from V and 3 bases from J; junction bases left unmatched: 4. The germline CDR1 and CDR2 sequences are SGHRS and YFSETQ. The CDR3 sequence is 15 residues long. CDR3 in DNA: TGCGCCAGCAGCTGGGGGACAGGGGGGGACACTGAAGCTTTCTTT. Its translation: CASSWGTGGDTEAFF.

This sequence joins TRBV19 and TRBJ2-7; 9 bases are a match to TRBD1. Germline V gives CDR1 LNHDA, CDR2 SQIVND (reference sequence). There are 15 residues in the CDR3. Germline trimming cut 5 bases from V and 4 bases from J; bases unmatched to any gene: 9. The CDR3 DNA reads as TGTGCCAGTAGTGCCGGGACAGGGACGAGGTACGAGCAGTACTTC. As protein: CASSAGTGTRYEQYF.

V gene TRBV18 combines with J gene TRBJ2-5; D is uncertain. Trimming removed 6 bases from V and 2 bases from J, with 10 bases in between. CDR3 length equals 13 residues. Germline-derived CDR1 and CDR2 are KGHSH and LQKENI. DNA for the CDR3: TGTGCCAGCTCTATCGGTCCTCAAGAGACCCAGTACTTC. It translates to CASSIGPQETQYF. Drawing the rest from reference TRBV18 and TRBJ2-5, the complete variable domain is NAGVMQNPRHLVRRRGQEARLRCSPMKGHSHVYWYRQLPEEGLKFMVYLQKENIIDESGMPKERFSAEFPKEGPSILRIQQVVRGDSAAYFCASSIGPQETQYFGPGTRLLVL.

This clone was picked up a small number of times. J is TRBJ2-7 and V is TRBV4-1; 10 nucleotides align to TRBD1. Germline CDR1 is MGHRA and CDR2 is YSYEKL. Losses at the gene ends were 8 bases for V and 7 bases for J; bases not matched to a gene: 8. This CDR3 has 13 residues. The CDR3 is CASSGTGVGEQYF. CDR3 DNA sequence: TGCGCCAGCTCCGGGACAGGGGTGGGGGAGCAGTACTTC.

The chain employs TRBV6-6 and TRBJ1-2; D might be TRBD1 (6 bases). The CDR3 has 15 residues. V dropped 6 bases and J dropped 5 bases, with 19 bases sitting between them. Germline loops: CDR1 MNHNY, CDR2 SVGAGI (reference sequence). The CDR3 loop is CASSRGDTYMYGYTF. The DNA for the CDR3 is TGTGCCAGCAGCCGAGGGGACACATACATGTATGGCTACACCTTC.

This clone was counted a single time. V usage is TRBV25-1 and J usage is TRBJ1-2; D not certain. Germline assignment: CDR1 MGHDK and CDR2 SYGVNS. The CDR3 length is 16 residues. The V gene lost 1 base and the J gene lost 2 bases, with 14 bases spanning the gap. Here the CDR3 DNA reads TGTGCCAGCAGTGAATTAGAGGGAAGAGGGAACTATGGCTACACCTTC. Protein product: CASSELEGRGNYGYTF.

In this sample, this clone turned up once. The chain is built from TRBV30 and TRBJ1-2, with D tentatively TRBD1 (6 bases). Germline CDR1 GTSNPN, CDR2 SVGIG (reference sequence). V lost 1 base to trimming and J lost 2 bases, with 14 bases between them. The CDR3 totals 15 residues. CDR3 amino acids: CAWSATMGANYGYTF. CDR3 bases: TGTGCCTGGAGTGCTACGATGGGGGCAAACTATGGCTACACCTTC.

As regards this clone: An end of the junction differs from the germline gene, which may be a read error. In the same sample, other DNA sequences code for this CDR3. V is TRBV15 and J is TRBJ1-6; perhaps TRBD1 as D (5 bases). This CDR3 region has 17 residues. CDR1 LNHNV and CDR2 YYDKDF come from the germline V gene (reference sequence). The CDR3 region has the DNA TGTGCCACCAGCAGAGCGCAGGGCAGTCCCTATAATTCCCCCCTCCACTTT. This sequence encodes CATSRAQGSPYNSPLHF.

The V and J genes are TRBV30 and TRBJ2-5; 15 bases agree with TRBD2. J lost 4 bases, V lost 7 bases, and 7 bases had no gene match. The CDR3 is made up of 15 amino acids. Per the germline V gene, CDR1 is GTSNPN and CDR2 is SVGIG (reference sequence). CDR3 sequence reads: CASSGLAGGPETQYF. CDR3 sequence (DNA): TGTGCCTCCTCAGGACTAGCGGGGGGGCCAGAGACCCAGTACTTC.

The chain couples TRBV5-6 to TRBJ1-3, with D perhaps TRBD1 (6 bases). Germline CDR1 is SGHDT and CDR2 is YYEEEE. This CDR3 is built from 15 residues. Deletions cut 4 bases from V and 2 bases from J, with 13 bases between. In DNA, the CDR3 is TGTGCCAGCAGCCTAATACAGGGTCCTGGAAACACCATATATTTT. Translating gives CASSLIQGPGNTIYF.

The chain recombines TRBV6-5 with TRBJ2-2, with D possibly TRBD2 on 6 matching bases. The CDR3 sequence is 16 residues long. In germline, CDR1 is MNHEY, CDR2 SVGAGI. The V end lost 0 bases, the J end lost 3 bases, and 11 bases lay between the germline ends. DNA of the CDR3: TGTGCCAGCAGTTACTCGCGGGACGTCGACACCGGGGAGCTGTTTTTT. Its translation: CASSYSRDVDTGELFF.

J is TRBJ2-2 and V is TRBV11-3; 8 nucleotides align to TRBD2. CDR1 SGHNT and CDR2 YENEEA come from the germline V gene. The CDR3 totals 15 residues. V was pared by 4 bases and J by 4 bases, with 5 bases of the junction left unmatched. The CDR3 DNA reads as TGTGCCAGCAGCTACGGGGGGGGTCTCACCGGGGAGCTGTTTTTT. Its protein is CASSYGGGLTGELFF.

CDR3 bases: TGTGCCAGCAGCTTGGATAAAATCGGGACAGGGGGTCGTGAAAAACTGTTTTTT. As protein: CASSLDKIGTGGREKLFF. The V gene is TRBV11-3, the J gene TRBJ1-4; the match to TRBD1 covers 11 bases. The CDR3 runs to 18 residues. Trimming at V came to 3 bases and at J to 7 bases, leaving 13 bases not matched to a gene. Looked up from germline, CDR1 is SGHNT and CDR2 is YENEEA.

V usage is TRBV4-1 and J usage is TRBJ2-2; TRBD2 is a possible D gene (6 bases). This CDR3 region has 21 residues. Germline V gene sequence: CDR1 MGHRA, CDR2 YSYEKL. The V gene lost 0 bases and the J gene lost 4 bases, with 27 bases spanning the gap. In DNA form, the CDR3 reads TGCGCCAGCAGCCAAGATATCAGCTTGGACTACCTTGGACGGGGCACCGGGGAGCTGTTTTTT. The encoded protein is CASSQDISLDYLGRGTGELFF.

The chain links TRBV7-2 to TRBJ2-1, with a possible D match to TRBD2 (7 bases). Germline values: CDR1 SGHTA, CDR2 FQGNSA. V gave up 2 bases and J gave up 13 bases, with 9 bases separating them. CDR3 size: 11 residues. CDR3 nucleotide sequence: TGTGCCAGCAGCTTACGCGGGGGCCAGTTCTTC. As protein: CASSLRGGQFF.

The chain carries TRBV27 and TRBJ2-5; no clear D gene. The end of the DNA is better explained by TRBJ2-7, so the J call may be wrong. This CDR3 spans 13 amino acids. Germline V gives CDR1 MNHEY, CDR2 SMNVEV (reference sequence). The CDR3 region is CASSLSRGNEQYF. The CDR3 coding sequence is TGTGCCAGCAGTTTATCGAGAGGCAACGAGCAGTACTTC.

This chain links TRBV10-1 with TRBJ2-3, with D perhaps matching TRBD2 (5 bases). This CDR3 has 13 residues. Germline loops: CDR1 WNHNN, CDR2 SYGVQD (reference sequence). V was shortened by 4 bases and J by 5 bases, with 10 bases between the two germline ends. CDR3 bases: TGCGCCAGCAGTGTTACTAGGAAAGATACGCAGTATTTT. Amino acids: CASSVTRKDTQYF.

A remark on this clone: One junction end does not reproduce the germline sequence, and a read error may be involved. The sample carries other DNA sequences with the same CDR3. The chain recombines TRBV7-2 with TRBJ1-6; no definite D call. The CDR3 contains 17 residues. CDR1 and CDR2 (germline): SGHTA, FQGNSA. The CDR3 bases are TGTGCCAGCAGCTTAGCAAGGCGGCTTACTAATAATTCCCCCCTCCACTTT. Residues: CASSLARRLTNNSPLHF.

This chain links TRBV4-2 with TRBJ1-3; maybe TRBD1 (5 bases). Per germline, CDR1 LGHNA and CDR2 YNFKEQ. The CDR3 contains 17 residues. Trimming shortened V by 4 bases and J by 0 bases, and 16 bases separated the two germline ends. The CDR3 loop reads CASSPIGGFYSGNTIYF. CDR3 coding DNA: TGTGCCAGCAGCCCCATCGGGGGGTTTTACTCTGGAAACACCATATATTTT.

V gene TRBV5-4 combines with J gene TRBJ2-1; possibly TRBD1 for D (6 bases). This CDR3 has 15 amino acids. The germline V gene has CDR1 SGHNT and CDR2 YYREEE (reference sequence). V dropped 4 bases and J dropped 3 bases, with 14 bases sitting between them. The DNA of the CDR3 is TGTGCCAGCAGCCCGTTGGACAGAGGCTACAATGAGCAGTTCTTC. Protein: CASSPLDRGYNEQFF.

The V call is TRBV5-7, the J call TRBJ2-5; TRBD1 is a possible D gene (6 bases). TRBV5-7 is flagged as an ORF with uncertain function. The CDR3 has 14 residues. Trimming stripped 4 bases from V and 5 bases from J, with 15 bases between. CDR3 coding DNA: TGTGCCAGCAGCGGAACCGGGACACAGGAGACCCAGTACTTC. It codes for CASSGTGTQETQYF.

This clone occurred once. The CDR3 region has the DNA TGTGCCAGCAGCCAAGCGACAGGGTGGGAAGAGACCCAGTACTTC. Its translation is CASSQATGWEETQYF. The gene calls are TRBV9 and TRBJ2-5; 7 bases are shared with TRBD1. V dropped 4 bases and J dropped 3; count of bases not matched to a gene: 9. Germline V gives CDR1 SGDLS, CDR2 YYNGEE. The CDR3 consists of 15 residues. Drawing the rest from reference TRBV9 and TRBJ2-5, the complete variable domain is DSGVTQTPKHLITATGQRVTLRCSPRSGDLSVYWYQQSLDQGLQFLIQYYNGEERAKGNILERFSAQQFPDLHSELNLSSLELGDSALYFCASSQATGWEETQYFGPGTRLLVL.

V usage is TRBV11-3 and J usage is TRBJ2-2, with 8 bases lining up with TRBD1. J was trimmed by 5 bases and V by 1 base; bases with no gene match: 6. From germline, CDR1 is SGHNT and CDR2 YENEEA. The CDR3 is 16 amino acids. For the CDR3, the DNA is TGTGCCAGCAGCTTAGCTGGGACAGGTCGAACCGGGGAGCTGTTTTTT. Amino acids: CASSLAGTGRTGELFF. Together with reference TRBV11-3 and TRBJ2-2, the CDR3 gives the full variable domain: EAGVVQSPRYKIIEKKQPVAFWCNPISGHNTLYWYLQNLGQGPELLIRYENEEAVDDSQLPKDRFSAERLKGVDSTLKIQPAELGDSAVYLCASSLAGTGRTGELFFGEGSRLTVL.

V is TRBV6-5 and J is TRBJ1-2; D might be TRBD1 (5 bases). From germline, CDR1 is MNHEY and CDR2 SVGAGI. V lost 2 bases to trimming and J lost 4 bases, with 8 bases between them. The CDR3 is made up of 13 amino acids. The CDR3 DNA reads TGTGCCAGCAGTTACAACAGGCTCTATGGCTACACCTTC. As protein: CASSYNRLYGYTF.

This clone occurred once. The chain employs TRBV6-5 and TRBJ1-2; TRBD1 is a possible D gene (6 bases). The CDR3 spans 14 residues. The V and J ends lost 7 bases and 2 bases respectively, with 14 bases between them. Germline-derived CDR1 and CDR2 are MNHEY and SVGAGI. The CDR3 region has the DNA TGTGCCAGCACCAAAGGGGGTCTGAACTATGGCTACACCTTC. Its protein product is CASTKGGLNYGYTF.